This T cell receptor beta chain was documented in a study of cytomegalovirus exposure and HLA in healthy donors. Study outcomes and limitations: Later work showed greater clonal expansion in HLA-associated TCR beta chains than in equally common others. Another analysis was done later, and it associated 16,951 TCR beta sequences with HLA alleles at 0.05 false discovery rate. According to the study, 160 or so TCR beta chains were cytomegalovirus-associated.

60 Vbeta and 13 Jbeta primers were used in PCR. TCRdb's table, derived via immunoSEQ multiplex PCR, lists solely in-frame clones and lacks some. The sample holds about 140,000 clones, roughly 76% seen once. Germline CDR1 reads MNHEY; CDR2 reads SMNVEV (reference sequence). V was cut by 4 bases and J by 1 base, with 8 bases left in between. This CDR3 has 14 residues. Comment on this clone: The antigen is not known.

The sequenced sample consisted of PBMCs. The clonotype originates from a female donor in good health and CMV-seronegative. The chain combines TRBV27 with TRBJ1-5, with D tentatively TRBD1 (6 bases). The CDR3 spells CASSSQGSNQPQHF. The CDR3 coding sequence is TGTGCCAGCAGTTCCCAGGGGAGCAATCAGCCCCAGCATTTT.